The clone carrying this T cell receptor beta chain was seen ten or more times. TCR beta CDR3 region amplification was performed from RNA transcripts. Carried out on the TCR CDR3, a first-round RT-PCR used the HTBI primer set. TCRdb re-analysed the multiplex PCR reads in MiXCR, keeping a single row per CDR3 protein. This table holds 300,000 to 450,000 distinct CDR3 sequences, around 14% found once. This sample stems from a study of T cells in Graves' hyperthyroidism and ophthalmopathy. Study at large: Peripheral blood draws took place at initial diagnosis, ahead of any treatment.

Trimming took off 2 bases at V and 5 bases at J, with 13 bases between the two ends. From germline, CDR1 is SGHVS and CDR2 FNYEAQ. This CDR3 spans 14 amino acids. This chain uses TRBV7-6 with TRBJ2-7; a weak D match, TRBD2 (6 bases). Sequences were obtained from blood. This TCR came from a woman aged 55-75 years with Graves' hyperthyroidism. The CDR3 DNA reads as TGTGCCAGCAGCTTATCCGGCGGGGCCGACGAGCAGTACTTC. Amino acid sequence: CASSLSGGADEQYF.